This record concerns one TCR beta chain sequence. Its antigen is as yet unknown. V gave up 3 bases and J gave up 7 bases; unmatched junction bases: 4. Germline V CDR1 and CDR2: MNHEY, SVGAGI. This CDR3 contains 14 residues. PCR employed 60 Vbeta and 13 Jbeta primers. Assay used: immunoSEQ multiplex PCR; TCRdb lists only in-frame clones, some missing. The sample includes roughly 150,000 clones, over 80% of them seen just once. This sample is drawn from a study of cytomegalovirus exposure and HLA in healthy donors. General observations from the study: Overall, approximately 150 TCR beta chains were annotated as cytomegalovirus-associated.

This clonotype was sampled from a female donor in good health and CMV-seronegative. The J gene is TRBJ2-1, the V gene TRBV6-5; 9 bases match TRBD1. Sequenced sample: PBMCs. Here the CDR3 reads CASSYDRGRNEQFF. The CDR3 coding sequence is TGTGCCAGCAGTTATGACAGGGGGAGGAATGAGCAGTTCTTC.